A selection of T cell receptor beta chains follows, all from one sample in a study of cytomegalovirus exposure and HLA in healthy donors. TCRdb's copy holds only in-frame clones and misses some; the assay was immunoSEQ multiplex PCR. The sample comprises roughly 100,000 clones, over 70% of which are singletons, and approximately 4.3% rests with the top ten. Sample: PBMCs. These receptors all come from a man over 45 in good health and CMV-seropositive. The CDR3 runs from the conserved cysteine through the conserved F or W. D genes are given only for firm matches. Rows give clone size only sometimes, using once, few, many, or a class for an expanded clone.

clone_size: once
d_call: TRBD2
j_call: TRBJ2-5
v_call: TRBV7-9
cdr3_nt: TGTGCCAGCAGCCCGGGACTAGCGGGAGAGGGCCAGTACTTC
cdr3_aa: CASSPGLAGEGQYF

clone_size: few
d_call: TRBD2
j_call: TRBJ2-1
v_call: TRBV5-4
cdr3_nt: TGTGCCAGCAGCCTGTTCGGGCGGGGGTACAATGAGCAGTTCTTC
cdr3_aa: CASSLFGRGYNEQFF

clone_size: NA
d_call: TRBD1
j_call: TRBJ1-6
v_call: TRBV18
cdr3_nt: TGTGCCAGCTCACCACCGACAGGGGGAAATTCACCCCTCCACTTT
cdr3_aa: CASSPPTGGNSPLHF

clone_size: NA
d_call: TRBD2
j_call: TRBJ2-1
v_call: TRBV27
cdr3_nt: TGTGCCAGCAGTTTGAACAGCGGGGTTACCTACAATGAGCAGTTCTTC
cdr3_aa: CASSLNSGVTYNEQFF

clone_size: NA
d_call: TRBD2
j_call: TRBJ2-5
v_call: TRBV7-2
cdr3_nt: TGTGCCAGATCGAGCGGGAGTGTCCAAGAGACCCAGTACTTC
cdr3_aa: CARSSGSVQETQYF

clone_size: NA
d_call: NA
j_call: TRBJ1-1
v_call: TRBV11-3
cdr3_nt: TGTGCCAGCAGCCAGACCACCCCTCGAGGTGACACTGAAGCTTTCTTT
cdr3_aa: CASSQTTPRGDTEAFF

clone_size: few
d_call: NA
j_call: TRBJ2-7
v_call: TRBV30
cdr3_nt: TGTGCCTGGCGGGAGTCCTACGAGCAGTACTTC
cdr3_aa: CAWRESYEQYF

clone_size: NA
d_call: TRBD1
j_call: TRBJ2-1
v_call: TRBV2
cdr3_nt: TGTGCCAGCAAGGGGGACAGGGGCCACAATGAGCAGTTCTTC
cdr3_aa: CASKGDRGHNEQFF

clone_size: NA
d_call: NA
j_call: TRBJ1-5
v_call: TRBV7-2
cdr3_nt: TGTGCCAGCAGCTTAGAACAGGGCGGACCATATAGCAATCAGCCCCAGCATTTT
cdr3_aa: CASSLEQGGPYSNQPQHF

clone_size: NA
d_call: NA
j_call: TRBJ2-7
v_call: TRBV10-3
cdr3_nt: TGTGCCATTTCGCGGGGGCCGAGCTACGAGCAGTACTTC
cdr3_aa: CAISRGPSYEQYF

clone_size: medium-sized
d_call: TRBD1
j_call: TRBJ1-1
v_call: TRBV7-9
cdr3_nt: TGTGCCAGCAGCTTCCAGGGGGGGAACACTGAAGCTTTCTTT
cdr3_aa: CASSFQGGNTEAFF

clone_size: NA
d_call: NA
j_call: TRBJ2-5
v_call: TRBV7-2
cdr3_nt: TGTGCCAGCAGCCCTGCAGTGGAAGAGACCCAGTACTTC
cdr3_aa: CASSPAVEETQYF

clone_size: NA
d_call: NA
j_call: TRBJ2-7
v_call: TRBV11-2
cdr3_nt: TGTGCCAGCAGCTTGGACCCAGGGGACGAGCAGTACTTC
cdr3_aa: CASSLDPGDEQYF

clone_size: NA
d_call: TRBD1
j_call: TRBJ2-3
v_call: TRBV11-2
cdr3_nt: TGTGCCAGCAGCTTAGGACAGGGATTCACAGATACGCAGTATTTT
cdr3_aa: CASSLGQGFTDTQYF

clone_size: NA
d_call: TRBD2
j_call: TRBJ2-5
v_call: TRBV2
cdr3_nt: TGTGCCAGCAGTTTGCGGGAGGGGGGAGAGACCCAGTACTTC
cdr3_aa: CASSLREGGETQYF

clone_size: once
d_call: TRBD1
j_call: TRBJ2-7
v_call: TRBV18
cdr3_nt: TGTGCCAGCTCAGACTCCCAAGGACAGGTAGTCGAGCAGTACTTC
cdr3_aa: CASSDSQGQVVEQYF

clone_size: once
d_call: TRBD1
j_call: TRBJ2-7
v_call: TRBV6-5
cdr3_nt: TGTGCCATTCCCCGGGACAGTAAAGCCTACGAGCAGTACTTC
cdr3_aa: CAIPRDSKAYEQYF

clone_size: NA
d_call: TRBD2
j_call: TRBJ2-7
v_call: TRBV19
cdr3_nt: TGTGCCAGTAGTATTCAAGCGGGAACCTCCTACGAGCAGTACTTC
cdr3_aa: CASSIQAGTSYEQYF

clone_size: few
d_call: NA
j_call: TRBJ2-3
v_call: TRBV6-1
cdr3_nt: TGTGCCAGCAGTGAGAGAAAAGGGGTGGATACGCAGTATTTT
cdr3_aa: CASSERKGVDTQYF

clone_size: NA
d_call: NA
j_call: TRBJ2-7
v_call: TRBV6-5
cdr3_nt: TGTGCCAGCAGTTACTCGATCTTGTACGAGCAGTACTTC
cdr3_aa: CASSYSILYEQYF

clone_size: NA
d_call: NA
j_call: TRBJ2-3
v_call: TRBV28
cdr3_nt: TGTGCCAGCAGCTCAATTCGGGGATATAGCACAGATACGCAGTATTTT
cdr3_aa: CASSSIRGYSTDTQYF

clone_size: few
d_call: TRBD2
j_call: TRBJ2-3
v_call: TRBV5-1
cdr3_nt: TGCGCCAGCAGGTTAGCGGGGCTCACAGATACGCAGTATTTT
cdr3_aa: CASRLAGLTDTQYF

clone_size: NA
d_call: TRBD1
j_call: TRBJ1-2
v_call: TRBV5-1
cdr3_nt: TGCGCCAGCAGCTCATCTACAGGGGTGGTTGGCTACACCTTC
cdr3_aa: CASSSSTGVVGYTF

clone_size: NA
d_call: TRBD2
j_call: TRBJ2-5
v_call: TRBV9
cdr3_nt: TGTGCCAGCAGCGCCAGGACTAGCGATTTGGAGACCCAGTACTTC
cdr3_aa: CASSARTSDLETQYF

clone_size: NA
d_call: NA
j_call: TRBJ1-6
v_call: TRBV6-1
cdr3_nt: TGTGCCAGCAGTGAATCTACTCGGGCAGGGAAATCACCCCTCCACTTT
cdr3_aa: CASSESTRAGKSPLHF

clone_size: NA
d_call: NA
j_call: TRBJ2-7
v_call: TRBV11-2
cdr3_nt: TGTGCCAGCAACTCATTAACCGGGACCTACGAGCAGTACTTC
cdr3_aa: CASNSLTGTYEQYF

clone_size: NA
d_call: NA
j_call: TRBJ1-3
v_call: TRBV7-6
cdr3_nt: TGTGCCAGCAGACTAGGGGGTGGGAGCTCTGGAAACACCATATATTTT
cdr3_aa: CASRLGGGSSGNTIYF

clone_size: NA
d_call: TRBD1
j_call: TRBJ2-7
v_call: TRBV5-1
cdr3_nt: TGCGCCAGCAGCGCACCGGGACAGGGCTCCTACGAGCAGTACTTC
cdr3_aa: CASSAPGQGSYEQYF

clone_size: NA
d_call: TRBD2
j_call: TRBJ2-5
v_call: TRBV11-2
cdr3_nt: TGTGCCAGCAGCTTAGATATAGCGGGGAGCCTCCTCACCACCCAGTACTTC
cdr3_aa: CASSLDIAGSLLTTQYF

clone_size: NA
d_call: NA
j_call: TRBJ1-2
v_call: TRBV5-5
cdr3_nt: TGTGCCAGCAGCTTGGATTTCGGCAGCGGGTATGGCTACACCTTC
cdr3_aa: CASSLDFGSGYGYTF

clone_size: NA
d_call: NA
j_call: TRBJ2-5
v_call: TRBV7-7
cdr3_nt: TGTGCCAGCAGCTTAAGGACTGGAGGAGAGACCCAGTACTTC
cdr3_aa: CASSLRTGGETQYF

clone_size: NA
d_call: NA
j_call: TRBJ1-2
v_call: TRBV14
cdr3_nt: TGTGCCAGCAGCCAATCGACAGCGAACTATGGCTACACCTTC
cdr3_aa: CASSQSTANYGYTF

clone_size: NA
d_call: TRBD2
j_call: TRBJ2-5
v_call: TRBV2
cdr3_nt: TGTGCCAGCAGGGCGGCGGGGGGCGGTTTGGAGACCCAGTACTTC
cdr3_aa: CASRAAGGGLETQYF

clone_size: NA
d_call: TRBD2
j_call: TRBJ2-3
v_call: TRBV9
cdr3_nt: TGTGCCAGCAGCACACTAGCGGGAGGGACAGATACGCAGTATTTT
cdr3_aa: CASSTLAGGTDTQYF

clone_size: NA
d_call: TRBD2
j_call: TRBJ2-5
v_call: TRBV28
cdr3_nt: TGTGCCAGCAGCGCGACAGGGTTGGTAGCGGGAGGTCAAGAGACCCAGTACTTC
cdr3_aa: CASSATGLVAGGQETQYF

clone_size: few
d_call: TRBD2
j_call: TRBJ2-1
v_call: TRBV4-3
cdr3_nt: TGCGCCAGCAGCCAAGAAACCCCGGGACTAGCGGGAAGGTATGAGCAGTTCTTC
cdr3_aa: CASSQETPGLAGRYEQFF

clone_size: NA
d_call: TRBD2
j_call: TRBJ2-2
v_call: TRBV7-3
cdr3_nt: TGTGCCAGCAGCTTAATGAGCGGGAGGGCCAACGGGGAGCTGTTTTTT
cdr3_aa: CASSLMSGRANGELFF

clone_size: NA
d_call: TRBD1
j_call: TRBJ2-7
v_call: TRBV7-2
cdr3_nt: TGTGCCAGCAGCCCTGTGACAGGGCTTAGCTCCTACGAGCAGTACTTC
cdr3_aa: CASSPVTGLSSYEQYF

clone_size: NA
d_call: TRBD1
j_call: TRBJ2-2
v_call: TRBV27
cdr3_nt: TGTGCCAGCAGTTATCAAGACCGGGACAGGGTGGGCACCGGGGAGCTGTTTTTT
cdr3_aa: CASSYQDRDRVGTGELFF

clone_size: NA
d_call: NA
j_call: TRBJ2-1
v_call: TRBV29-1
cdr3_nt: TGCAGCGTCGAGAGGTCCGGGATCGATGAGCAGTTCTTC
cdr3_aa: CSVERSGIDEQFF

clone_size: NA
d_call: TRBD2
j_call: TRBJ2-3
v_call: TRBV11-2
cdr3_nt: TGTGCCAGCAGCTTAATGTTGGCAGCGGGACCGATCACAGATACGCAGTATTTT
cdr3_aa: CASSLMLAAGPITDTQYF

clone_size: NA
d_call: TRBD2
j_call: TRBJ2-3
v_call: TRBV5-1
cdr3_nt: TGCGCCAGCAGCTTGGGACTAGCGGGACGCACAGATACGCAGTATTTT
cdr3_aa: CASSLGLAGRTDTQYF

clone_size: NA
d_call: NA
j_call: TRBJ1-2
v_call: TRBV19
cdr3_nt: TGTGCCAGTAGTTTCAGTGGGCCCAACTATGGCTACACCTTC
cdr3_aa: CASSFSGPNYGYTF

clone_size: NA
d_call: NA
j_call: TRBJ2-3
v_call: TRBV2
cdr3_nt: TGTGCCAGCAGTGAAAGGGGTTACGGGAGCCTAGTCGCAGATACGCAGTATTTT
cdr3_aa: CASSERGYGSLVADTQYF

clone_size: NA
d_call: NA
j_call: TRBJ2-1
v_call: TRBV11-2
cdr3_nt: TGTGCCAGCAGCTTCCCACTAGCCCCCTACAATGAGCAGTTCTTC
cdr3_aa: CASSFPLAPYNEQFF

clone_size: NA
d_call: TRBD2
j_call: TRBJ2-7
v_call: TRBV5-1
cdr3_nt: TGCGCCAGCAGCTTGCCTCGTATCGGACTAGCGGGTCCCCCGGAGCAGTACTTC
cdr3_aa: CASSLPRIGLAGPPEQYF

clone_size: NA
d_call: TRBD1
j_call: TRBJ1-4
v_call: TRBV7-8
cdr3_nt: TGTGCCAGCAGCTTGGGCGTTTCCGGGACAGGGGGAGGGGAAAAACTGTTTTTT
cdr3_aa: CASSLGVSGTGGGEKLFF

clone_size: NA
d_call: TRBD1
j_call: TRBJ2-7
v_call: TRBV5-3
cdr3_nt: TGTGCCAGAAGCTGGACCGGGACAGCCAACCACGAGCAGTACTTC
cdr3_aa: CARSWTGTANHEQYF

clone_size: NA
d_call: TRBD1
j_call: TRBJ2-5
v_call: TRBV13
cdr3_nt: TGTGCCAGCAGACGACAGGGGGCCTTAGAGGCCCAGTACTTC
cdr3_aa: CASRRQGALEAQYF

clone_size: NA
d_call: TRBD2
j_call: TRBJ2-1
v_call: TRBV7-9
cdr3_nt: TGCGCCAGCAGCCGCGGGAGTAGGTCCTACAATGAGCAGTTCTTC
cdr3_aa: CASSRGSRSYNEQFF

clone_size: NA
d_call: TRBD2
j_call: TRBJ2-1
v_call: TRBV10-3
cdr3_nt: TGTGCCATCGCTAGCGGGAGCTCCTACAATGAGCAGTTCTTC
cdr3_aa: CAIASGSSYNEQFF

clone_size: NA
d_call: TRBD2
j_call: TRBJ2-5
v_call: TRBV7-9
cdr3_nt: TGTGCCAGCAGCCTCGGGACTAGCGGAGCCCAAGAGACCCAGTACTTC
cdr3_aa: CASSLGTSGAQETQYF

clone_size: NA
d_call: NA
j_call: TRBJ2-2
v_call: TRBV19
cdr3_nt: TGTGCCAGTACCCTAGGGGACTCTTTGAACACCGGGGAGCTGTTTTTT
cdr3_aa: CASTLGDSLNTGELFF

clone_size: NA
d_call: NA
j_call: TRBJ2-5
v_call: TRBV10-3
cdr3_nt: TGTGCCATCAGCCCAGGTATCCAAGAGACCCAGTACTTC
cdr3_aa: CAISPGIQETQYF

clone_size: NA
d_call: TRBD2
j_call: TRBJ2-1
v_call: TRBV10-3
cdr3_nt: TGTGCCATCAGTGGGAGCGGGAGCTCCTACAATGAGCAGTTCTTC
cdr3_aa: CAISGSGSSYNEQFF

clone_size: once
d_call: TRBD2
j_call: TRBJ2-5
v_call: TRBV10-2
cdr3_nt: TGCGCCAGCAGAATCCCGGGACTAGCGGGGGCGGAGACCCAGTACTTC
cdr3_aa: CASRIPGLAGAETQYF

clone_size: NA
d_call: NA
j_call: TRBJ2-3
v_call: TRBV28
cdr3_nt: TGTGCCAGCAGTTCTCCTCCTAGCACAGATACGCAGTATTTT
cdr3_aa: CASSSPPSTDTQYF

clone_size: NA
d_call: TRBD2
j_call: TRBJ2-1
v_call: TRBV23-1
cdr3_nt: TGCGCCAGCAGTCAAGTGACTAGCGGGATTGGAGTAGGAAATGAGCAGTTCTTC
cdr3_aa: CASSQVTSGIGVGNEQFF

clone_size: NA
d_call: NA
j_call: TRBJ2-5
v_call: TRBV19
cdr3_nt: TGTGCCAGTAGTATGAGGAGGGGACGGTTGGAGACCCAGTACTTC
cdr3_aa: CASSMRRGRLETQYF